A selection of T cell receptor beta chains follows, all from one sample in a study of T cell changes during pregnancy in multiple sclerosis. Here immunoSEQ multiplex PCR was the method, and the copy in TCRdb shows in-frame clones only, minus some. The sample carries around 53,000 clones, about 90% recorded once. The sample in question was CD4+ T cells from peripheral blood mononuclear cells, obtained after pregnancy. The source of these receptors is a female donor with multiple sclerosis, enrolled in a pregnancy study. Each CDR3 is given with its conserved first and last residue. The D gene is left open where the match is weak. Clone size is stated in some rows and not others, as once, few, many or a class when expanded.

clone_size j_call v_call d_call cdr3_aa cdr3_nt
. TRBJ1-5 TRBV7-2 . CASSSTGTKSNQPQHF TGTGCCAGCAGCTCCACCGGGACAAAAAGCAATCAGCCCCAGCATTTT
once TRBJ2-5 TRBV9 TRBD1 CASSATGDQYF TGTGCCAGCAGCGCTACAGGGGACCAGTACTTC
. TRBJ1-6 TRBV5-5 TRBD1 CASSPGTVNSPLHF TGTGCCAGCAGCCCCGGGACAGTCAATTCACCCCTCCACTTT
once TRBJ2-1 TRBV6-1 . CASSPQGSSYNEQFF TGTGCCAGCAGCCCACAGGGAAGCTCCTACAATGAGCAGTTCTTC
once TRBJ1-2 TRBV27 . CASSLQANYGYTF TGTGCCAGCAGTTTACAGGCTAACTATGGCTACACCTTC
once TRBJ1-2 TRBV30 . CAWSVLGVGGYTF TGTGCCTGGAGTGTACTCGGAGTCGGGGGCTACACCTTC
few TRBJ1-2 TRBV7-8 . CASTPREGYGYTF TGTGCCAGCACCCCGCGGGAAGGCTATGGCTACACCTTC
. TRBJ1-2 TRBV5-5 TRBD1 CASSLVGTGGFYGYTF TGTGCCAGCAGCTTGGTGGGGACAGGGGGCTTCTATGGCTACACCTTC
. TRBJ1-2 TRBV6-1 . CASSEAQRGGARPYGYTF TGTGCCAGCAGTGAAGCGCAGCGTGGGGGGGCGCGCCCCTATGGCTACACCTTC
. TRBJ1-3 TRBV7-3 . CASSLGFLVRGGNTIYF TGTGCCAGCAGCCTGGGTTTCTTAGTGCGGGGAGGAAACACCATATATTTT
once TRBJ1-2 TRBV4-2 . CASSQDNIRGNGYTF TGTGCCAGCAGCCAAGATAATATACGAGGCAATGGCTACACCTTC
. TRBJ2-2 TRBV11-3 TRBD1 CASSLARTGTSTGELFF TGTGCCAGCAGCTTAGCCAGGACAGGGACGAGCACCGGGGAGCTGTTTTTT
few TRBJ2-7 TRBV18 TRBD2 CASSPLTSGSYEQYF TGTGCCAGCTCACCACTGACTAGCGGAAGCTACGAGCAGTACTTC
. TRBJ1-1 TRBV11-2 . CASSFRRTANTEAFF TGTGCCAGCAGCTTCAGAAGGACAGCAAACACTGAAGCTTTCTTT
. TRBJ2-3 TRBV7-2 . CASSGLSDTQYF TGTGCCAGCAGCGGACTATCAGATACGCAGTATTTT
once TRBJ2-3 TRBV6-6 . CASSYSGRGEGTQYF TGTGCCAGCAGTTACTCAGGCAGGGGTGAAGGTACGCAGTATTTT
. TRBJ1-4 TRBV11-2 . CASSPSPSDNEKLFF TGTGCCAGCAGCCCATCCCCTTCAGATAATGAAAAACTGTTTTTT
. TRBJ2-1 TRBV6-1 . CASSEPRNEQFF TGTGCCAGCAGCGAGCCTCGAAATGAGCAGTTCTTC
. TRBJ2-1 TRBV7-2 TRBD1 CASSLGDRVNEQFF TGTGCCAGCAGCTTAGGGGACAGGGTAAATGAGCAGTTCTTC
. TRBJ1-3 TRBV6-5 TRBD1 CATGTGDSGNTIYF TGTGCCACGGGGACAGGGGATTCTGGAAACACCATATATTTT
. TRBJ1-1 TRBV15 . CATSREPGGWAEAFF TGTGCCACCAGCAGAGAGCCGGGGGGATGGGCTGAAGCTTTCTTT
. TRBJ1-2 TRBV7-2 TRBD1 CASSLVQGKAGYTF TGTGCCAGCAGCTTAGTACAGGGGAAGGCTGGCTACACCTTC
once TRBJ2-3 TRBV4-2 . CASSLMGSDTDTQYF TGTGCCAGCAGTTTAATGGGGAGTGACACAGATACGCAGTATTTT
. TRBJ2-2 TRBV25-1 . CASTEGGRTGELFF TGTGCCAGCACCGAGGGGGGGCGGACCGGGGAGCTGTTTTTT
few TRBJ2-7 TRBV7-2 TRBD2 CASSLGTSGASYEQYF TGTGCCAGCAGCTTAGGGACTAGCGGGGCCTCCTACGAGCAGTACTTC
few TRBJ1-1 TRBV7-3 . CASSAQVNTEAFF TGTGCCAGCAGCGCACAGGTGAACACTGAAGCTTTCTTT
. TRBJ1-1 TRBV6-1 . CASSSRRETEAFF TGTGCCAGCAGTTCCCGCCGGGAAACTGAAGCTTTCTTT
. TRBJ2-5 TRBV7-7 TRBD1 CASSLGTGQETQYF TGTGCTAGCAGTTTAGGGACAGGCCAAGAGACCCAGTACTTC
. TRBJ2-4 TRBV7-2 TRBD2 CASSPSSGGLDIQYF TGTGCCAGCAGCCCCTCTAGCGGGGGGCTGGACATTCAGTACTTC
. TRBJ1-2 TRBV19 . CASSISLNYGYTF TGTGCCAGTAGTATTTCGTTAAACTATGGCTACACCTTC